This T cell receptor beta chain was found in a study of blood T cell repertoires in COVID-19. Original data processing: The assay estimated nucleated cells by amplifying reference gene primers. Sequencing was performed with immunoSEQ multiplex PCR; in TCRdb, only in-frame clones are kept and a portion is missing. V, J and clone size are those of that table, while D and trimming were read from the DNA. The data hold 54,000 or so clones, with 70% to 85% observed a single time. Germline V CDR1 and CDR2: MNHEY, SMNVEV (reference sequence). V was pared by 5 bases and J by 8 bases, with 15 bases between. The CDR3 totals 13 residues. Seattle patient enrollment occurred during active infection, with longitudinal follow-up thereafter.

This clonotype originated in a man aged 80 or over with COVID-19, enrolled during active disease. V usage is TRBV27 and J usage is TRBJ1-2; tentatively, D is TRBD1 (5 bases). The sequenced material came from peripheral blood. CDR3 amino acids: CASSLGTSNGYTF. The CDR3 nucleotides are TGTGCCAGCAGTCTCGGGACTTCGAACGGCTACACCTTC.